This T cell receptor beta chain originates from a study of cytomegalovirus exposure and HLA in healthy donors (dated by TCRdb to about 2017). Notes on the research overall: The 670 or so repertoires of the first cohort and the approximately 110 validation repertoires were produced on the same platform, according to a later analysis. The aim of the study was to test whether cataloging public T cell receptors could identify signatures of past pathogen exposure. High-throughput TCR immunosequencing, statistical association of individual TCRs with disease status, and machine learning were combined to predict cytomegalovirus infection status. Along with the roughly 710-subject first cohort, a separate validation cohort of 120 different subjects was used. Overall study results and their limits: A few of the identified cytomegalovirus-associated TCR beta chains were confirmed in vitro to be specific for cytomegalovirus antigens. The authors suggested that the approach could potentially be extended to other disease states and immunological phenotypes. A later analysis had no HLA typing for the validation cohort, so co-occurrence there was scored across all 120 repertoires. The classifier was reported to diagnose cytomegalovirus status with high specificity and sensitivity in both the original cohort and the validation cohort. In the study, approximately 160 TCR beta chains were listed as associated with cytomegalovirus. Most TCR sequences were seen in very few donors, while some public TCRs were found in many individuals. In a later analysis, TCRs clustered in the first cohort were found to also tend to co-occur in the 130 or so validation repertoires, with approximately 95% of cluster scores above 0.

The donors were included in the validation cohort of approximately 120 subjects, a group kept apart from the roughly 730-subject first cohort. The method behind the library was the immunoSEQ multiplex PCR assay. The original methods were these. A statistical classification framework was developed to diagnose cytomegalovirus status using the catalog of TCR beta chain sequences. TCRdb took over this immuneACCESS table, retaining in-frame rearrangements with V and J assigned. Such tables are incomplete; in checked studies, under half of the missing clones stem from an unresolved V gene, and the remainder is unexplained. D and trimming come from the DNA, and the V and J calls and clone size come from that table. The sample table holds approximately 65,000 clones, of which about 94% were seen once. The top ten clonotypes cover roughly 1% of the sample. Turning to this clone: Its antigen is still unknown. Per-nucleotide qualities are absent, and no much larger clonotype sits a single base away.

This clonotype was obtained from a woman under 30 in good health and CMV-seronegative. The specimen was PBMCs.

The base sequence is TGTGCCAGCAGCTTGGCCCCAACCCTAGCGGGAGCGTCCTACGAGCAGTACTTC. Its translation is CASSLAPTLAGASYEQYF. Recombination connected TRBV5-6 to TRBJ2-7; TRBD2 lines up with 10 middle nucleotides. The germline V gene specifies SGHDT as CDR1 and YYEEEE as CDR2. Unmatched junction bases come to 10, with V trimmed by 0 bases and J by 1 base. Including cysteine and phenylalanine, the CDR3 has 18 amino acids. Only the CDR3 region is kept as DNA, spanning 54 bases read in frame from base 1.